The sequence of this TCR beta chain was determined in a study of T cells in Graves' hyperthyroidism and ophthalmopathy. Points from the study as a whole: Blood also held most thyroid clonotypes expanded beyond 0.001.

CDR3 size: 15 residues. V shed 4 bases, J shed 7 bases, and the junction held 8 bases outside the gene matches. The V gene's germline CDR1 is SGHRS and CDR2 YFSETQ. The source material, RNA transcripts, was used to amplify TCR beta CDR3 regions. In the first-round RT-PCR of the TCR CDR3, the HTBI primer set was used. In TCRdb, the multiplex PCR reads were re-called with MiXCR into one record per CDR3 protein. Among 350,000 to 400,000 distinct CDR3 sequences listed, approximately 15% were seen once. Remarks on this clonotype: Its antigen is not identified.

The gene calls are TRBV5-1 and TRBJ2-7, with 13 bases matching TRBD2. Sequenced: blood. This TCR derives from a young woman with Graves' hyperthyroidism. CDR3 region: CASSPPGLAGREQYF. The CDR3 region has the DNA TGCGCCAGCAGCCCGCCGGGACTAGCGGGAAGAGAGCAGTACTTC. The entire variable domain, with the rest obtained from reference TRBV5-1 and TRBJ2-7, is as follows: KAGVTQTPRYLIKTRGQQVTLSCSPISGHRSVSWYQQTPGQGLQFLFEYFSETQRNKGNFPGRFSGRQFSNSRSEMNVSTLELGDSALYLCASSPPGLAGREQYFGPGTRLTVT.